Below are 10 T cell receptor beta chains sequenced from a single sample in a study of T cells in Graves' hyperthyroidism and ophthalmopathy. From RNA transcripts, TCR beta CDR3 regions were amplified. Primed by the HTBI set, a first-round RT-PCR was run on the TCR CDR3. MiXCR, run by TCRdb on the multiplex PCR reads, gives a single entry per CDR3 protein. The data contain 530,000 or so distinct CDR3 sequences, 15% to 20% of them singletons. The material sequenced was blood. Receptors originate from a young woman with Graves' ophthalmopathy.

This clonotype occurred a few times. The chain uses TRBV2 and TRBJ1-6, with 7 positions matching TRBD1. Germline V gives CDR1 SNHLY, CDR2 FYNNEI. This CDR3 spans 15 amino acids. With V trimmed by 3 bases and J by 6 bases, 5 bases remained unmatched. The CDR3 protein is CASSDPTGPNSPLHF. CDR3 in DNA: TGTGCCAGCAGTGACCCGACAGGGCCTAATTCACCCCTCCACTTT.

The chain is built from TRBV27 and TRBJ2-2, with a tentative D call TRBD1 (6 bases). Germline lookup yields CDR1 MNHEY and CDR2 SMNVEV (reference sequence). Trimming shortened V by 7 bases and J by 1 base, and 16 bases separated the two germline ends. CDR3 length equals 16 residues. The CDR3 coding sequence is TGTGCCAGCACCTTGACAGGTTTTATGAACACCGGGGAGCTGTTTTTT. This gives the protein CASTLTGFMNTGELFF.

V usage is TRBV6-1 and J usage is TRBJ1-2, with TRBD1 matching 9 bases. This CDR3 contains 15 residues. Trimming took 5 bases from V and 4 from J; bases not matched to a gene: 8. The V gene's germline CDR1 is MNHNS and CDR2 SASEGT. The CDR3 spells CASSFNRDRAYGYTF. The CDR3 bases are TGTGCCAGCAGTTTTAACCGGGACAGGGCCTATGGCTACACCTTC.

This clonotype was observed at least ten times. The rearrangement uses TRBV20-1 and TRBJ2-7; D is perhaps TRBD1 or TRBD2 (6 bases each). The CDR3 totals 13 residues. Germline CDR1 is DFQATT and CDR2 is SNEGSKA (reference sequence). V lost 7 bases, J lost 1 base, and 14 bases lay in between. The CDR3 DNA reads as TGCAGTGTCACTCCGGGGGCTTCCTACGAGCAGTACTTC. It encodes CSVTPGASYEQYF.

This chain uses TRBV7-6 with TRBJ1-2; 7 nucleotides line up with TRBD1. The CDR3 length is 14 residues. V dropped 7 bases and J dropped 3; count of bases not matched to a gene: 8. Germline CDR1 reads SGHVS; CDR2 reads FNYEAQ. Written as DNA, the CDR3 is TGTGCCAGCACAACCCTCGGGACAGACTATGGCTACACCTTC. Amino acid sequence: CASTTLGTDYGYTF.

In this sample, this clonotype turned up many times. The chain employs TRBV27 and TRBJ2-7; either TRBD1 or TRBD2 may supply D (5 bases each). This CDR3 comprises 14 residues. Germline V gene sequence: CDR1 MNHEY, CDR2 SMNVEV (reference sequence). V gave up 5 bases and J gave up 3 bases, with 14 bases separating them. CDR3 loop: CASSLHGADYEQYF. Written as DNA, the CDR3 is TGTGCCAGCAGTCTTCACGGGGCCGACTACGAGCAGTACTTC.

This clonotype was seen more than once but under ten times. The chain couples TRBV7-9 to TRBJ1-2; D not resolved. The germline CDR1 and CDR2 sequences are SEHNR and FQNEAQ (reference sequence). Trimming stripped 8 bases from V and 8 bases from J, with 15 bases between. The CDR3 has 12 amino acids. The CDR3 bases are TGTGCCAGCTATCGGGGATCTGGGGGCTACACCTTC. This codes for CASYRGSGGYTF.

The chain joins TRBV7-3 to TRBJ1-2; 9 bases agree with TRBD1. The CDR3 runs to 18 residues. The junction had 13 bases not matched to a gene; V was cut back by 2 bases and J by 3 bases. Germline CDR1 and CDR2: SGHTA and FQGTGA. The CDR3 nucleotides are TGTGCCAGCAGCTTATCCTTTTTCATGGGACAGGGAGACTATGGCTACACCTTC. This translates into CASSLSFFMGQGDYGYTF.

This clonotype has ten or more counts. The chain uses TRBV28 and TRBJ2-1; weak D call: TRBD2 (6 bases). V lost 6 bases and J lost 3, with 15 bases in between. The germline CDR1 and CDR2 sequences are MDHEN and SYDVKM. CDR3 length: 15 residues. CDR3 amino acids: CASSSPGLLYNEQFF. The CDR3 DNA reads as TGTGCCAGCAGCTCTCCGGGACTCCTCTACAATGAGCAGTTCTTC. The complete variable domain, with remaining parts taken from reference TRBV28 and TRBJ2-1, reads DVKVTQSSRYLVKRTGEKVFLECVQDMDHENMFWYRQDPGLGLRLIYFSYDVKMKEKGDIPEGYSVSREKKERFSLILESASTNQTSMYLCASSSPGLLYNEQFFGPGTRLTVL.

This clonotype turned up a few times. The J gene is TRBJ2-7, the V gene TRBV6-2 or TRBV6-3, with 8 bases lining up with TRBD1. J gave up 3 bases and V 2 bases, and 6 bases lay outside the gene matches. Germline V gives CDR1 MNHEY, CDR2 SVGEGT. The CDR3 contains 15 residues. The CDR3 DNA reads TGTGCCAGCAGTTACACAGGACAGGGATTCTACGAGCAGTACTTC. It encodes CASSYTGQGFYEQYF.